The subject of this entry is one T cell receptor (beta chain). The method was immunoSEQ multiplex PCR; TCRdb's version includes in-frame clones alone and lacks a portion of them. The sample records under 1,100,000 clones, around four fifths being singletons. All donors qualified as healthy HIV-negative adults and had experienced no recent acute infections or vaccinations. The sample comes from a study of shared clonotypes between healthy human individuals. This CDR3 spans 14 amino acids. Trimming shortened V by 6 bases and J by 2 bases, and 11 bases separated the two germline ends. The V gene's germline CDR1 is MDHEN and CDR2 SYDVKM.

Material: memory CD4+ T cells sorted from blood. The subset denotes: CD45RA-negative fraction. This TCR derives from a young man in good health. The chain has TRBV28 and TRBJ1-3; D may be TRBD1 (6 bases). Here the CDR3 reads CASRPGGAGNTIYF. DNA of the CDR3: TGTGCCAGCAGACCTGGGGGCGCTGGAAACACCATATATTTT.